In this sample, the clone carrying this T cell receptor (beta chain) turned up a few times. The antigen is not known. V lost 10 bases to trimming and J lost 4 bases, with 19 bases between them. CDR1 is KGHSH, CDR2 LQKENI, per germline. The CDR3 runs to 14 residues. These data are taken from a study of beta chain features in type 1 diabetes. General observations from the study: High TCR expression in some cells could lead to their over-representation in cDNA sequencing.

Every bit of the isolated RNA underwent reverse transcription, so sequencing read expressed TCRB transcripts. Some clones are missing from TCRdb's copy, which holds only in-frame ones; the method was immunoSEQ multiplex PCR. Of 310,000 or so clones listed, 8% are singletons. This TCR was recovered from a woman aged 18-29 years in good health. The sequenced material came from central memory CD4+ T cells from blood. The chain combines TRBV18 with TRBJ2-5; maybe TRBD1 (6 bases). The chain's CDR3 is CATTQGLRRETQYF. The CDR3 DNA is TGTGCCACCACACAGGGCCTCCGACGAGAGACCCAGTACTTC.